The clone carrying this T cell receptor (beta chain) was picked up many times. As yet, its antigen is unknown. These data are taken from a study of response to subunit inactivated influenza vaccine. TCRdb independently ran MiXCR on the RT-PCR reads; one entry per CDR3 protein. This table has around 790,000 distinct CDR3 sequences, 21% appearing once. Study results and limitations: The authors proposed limited new T cell recruitment per seasonal influenza vaccination.

This TCR was recovered from a man aged 45 to 65 who received an inactivated influenza vaccine. The sample consisted of PBMCs from blood, taken more than 4 days after vaccination.

The CDR3 reads CASRKLAGPYEQYF. Written as DNA, the CDR3 is TGTGCCAGCAGAAAACTAGCGGGACCGTACGAGCAGTACTTC. The gene calls are TRBV28 and TRBJ2-7, with 10 bases fitting TRBD2. The germline CDR1 and CDR2 sequences are MDHEN and SYDVKM. The CDR3 is 14 amino acids. Unmatched junction bases numbered 6, after V lost 6 bases and J lost 4 bases. The whole variable domain, remainder taken from reference TRBV28 and TRBJ2-7, is DVKVTQSSRYLVKRTGEKVFLECVQDMDHENMFWYRQDPGLGLRLIYFSYDVKMKEKGDIPEGYSVSREKKERFSLILESASTNQTSMYLCASRKLAGPYEQYFGPGTRLTVT.